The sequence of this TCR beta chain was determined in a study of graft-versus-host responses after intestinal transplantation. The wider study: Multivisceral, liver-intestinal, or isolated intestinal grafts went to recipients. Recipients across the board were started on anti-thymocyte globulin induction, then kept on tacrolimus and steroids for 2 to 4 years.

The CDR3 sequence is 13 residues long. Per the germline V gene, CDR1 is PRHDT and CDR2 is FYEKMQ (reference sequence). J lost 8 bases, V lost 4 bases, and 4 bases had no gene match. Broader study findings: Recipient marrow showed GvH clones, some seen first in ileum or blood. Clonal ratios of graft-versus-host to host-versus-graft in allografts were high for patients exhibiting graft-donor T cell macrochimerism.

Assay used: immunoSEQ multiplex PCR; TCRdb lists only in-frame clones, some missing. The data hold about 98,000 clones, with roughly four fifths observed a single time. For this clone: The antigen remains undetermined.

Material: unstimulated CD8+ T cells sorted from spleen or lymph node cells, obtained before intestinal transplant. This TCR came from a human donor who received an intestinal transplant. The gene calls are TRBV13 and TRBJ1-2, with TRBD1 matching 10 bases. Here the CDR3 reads CASSSGTGEGYTF. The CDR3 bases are TGTGCCAGCAGCTCCGGGACAGGGGAAGGCTACACCTTC.